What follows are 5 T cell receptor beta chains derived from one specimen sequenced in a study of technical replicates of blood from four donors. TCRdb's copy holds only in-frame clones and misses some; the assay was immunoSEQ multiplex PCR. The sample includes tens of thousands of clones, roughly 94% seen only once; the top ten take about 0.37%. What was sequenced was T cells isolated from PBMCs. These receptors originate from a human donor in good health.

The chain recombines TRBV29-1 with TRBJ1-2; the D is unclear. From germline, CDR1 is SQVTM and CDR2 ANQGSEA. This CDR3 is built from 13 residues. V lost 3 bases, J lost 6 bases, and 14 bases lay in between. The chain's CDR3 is CSVEGSLRNGYTF. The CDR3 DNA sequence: TGCAGCGTTGAGGGCTCCCTCCGAAATGGCTACACCTTC. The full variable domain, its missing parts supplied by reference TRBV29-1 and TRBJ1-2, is SAVISQKPSRDICQRGTSLTIQCQVDSQVTMMFWYRQQPGQSLTLIATANQGSEATYESGFVIDKFPISRPNLTFSTLTVSNMSPEDSSIYLCSVEGSLRNGYTFGSGTRLTVV.

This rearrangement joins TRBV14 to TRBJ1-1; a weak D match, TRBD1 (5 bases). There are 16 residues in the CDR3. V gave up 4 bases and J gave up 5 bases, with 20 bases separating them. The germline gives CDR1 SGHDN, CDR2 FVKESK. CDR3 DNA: TGTGCCAGCAGCCTAACCAGGGTGGTGGGAACAACTGAAGCTTTCTTT. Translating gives CASSLTRVVGTTEAFF.

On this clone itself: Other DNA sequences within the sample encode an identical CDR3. In DNA form, the CDR3 reads TGCGCCAGCAGCCAAGACAGGTCTAATCAGCCCCAGCATTTT. Translated: CASSQDRSNQPQHF. The chain is built from TRBV4-3 and TRBJ1-5; D is uncertain. Germline CDR1 reads LGHNA; CDR2 reads YSLEER. The V end lost 0 bases, the J end lost 4 bases, and 7 bases lay between the germline ends. This CDR3 comprises 14 residues.

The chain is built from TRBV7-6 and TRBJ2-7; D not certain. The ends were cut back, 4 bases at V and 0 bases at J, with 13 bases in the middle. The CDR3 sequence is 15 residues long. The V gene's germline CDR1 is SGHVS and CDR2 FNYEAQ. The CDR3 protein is CASSSSPTPSYEQYF. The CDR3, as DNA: TGTGCCAGCAGCTCCTCCCCGACTCCCTCCTACGAGCAGTACTTC.

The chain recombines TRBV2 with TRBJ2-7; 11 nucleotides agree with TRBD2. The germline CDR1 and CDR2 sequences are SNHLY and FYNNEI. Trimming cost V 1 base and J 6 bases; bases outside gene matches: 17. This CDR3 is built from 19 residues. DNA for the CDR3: TGTGCCAGCAGTGAAGATTCTAGTGGGGTAGCGGGAGGGATTAGCGAGCAGTACTTC. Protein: CASSEDSSGVAGGISEQYF.